This is a list of T cell receptor beta chains from one sample in a study of CD8 T cells in ankylosing spondylitis. TCRdb fed the 5' RACE reads into MiXCR, producing one record per CDR3 protein. Of 250,000 to 350,000 distinct CDR3 sequences listed, around 18% are singletons. What was sequenced was blood, either unsorted or a sorted T cell fraction (not recorded which). The receptors were sampled from a male donor with ankylosing spondylitis or in good health (not recorded which). CDR3s include the opening cysteine and the closing phenylalanine or tryptophan. D genes are given only for firm matches. Size values are once, few and many counts, or a class for expanded clones, and some rows have none.

v_gene,d_gene,abundance,j_gene,CDR3nt,CDR3aa
TRBV7-6,TRBD2,few,TRBJ2-1,TGTGCCAGCAGCTTAGTCGGTAGCGGGACCTCCTACAATGAGCAGTTCTTC,CASSLVGSGTSYNEQFF
TRBV2,TRBD1,.,TRBJ2-4,TGTGCCAGCAGTGGTACAGGGGGGAACAAAAACATTCAGTACTTC,CASSGTGGNKNIQYF
TRBV20-1,.,few,TRBJ2-2,TGCAGTGCTAGTCGGGGGGCCGGGACCGGGGAGCTGTTTTTT,CSASRGAGTGELFF
TRBV29-1,.,.,TRBJ2-5,TGCAGCGTTGACCTTGAGACCCAGTACTTC,CSVDLETQYF
TRBV5-1,.,few,TRBJ2-1,TGCGCCAGCAGCTTGAACGGGGCCAGCTCCTACAATGAGCAGTTCTTC,CASSLNGASSYNEQFF
TRBV6-1,TRBD1,.,TRBJ1-4,TGTGCCAGCAGCCAGACAGGGGGCTTTTCAACTAATGAAAAACTGTTTTTT,CASSQTGGFSTNEKLFF
TRBV6-1,TRBD2,.,TRBJ2-3,TGTGCCAGCAGTGAAGGGATAGGGAGGGTGGGTACAGATACGCAGTATTTT,CASSEGIGRVGTDTQYF
TRBV12-3/TRBV12-4,TRBD1,.,TRBJ2-6,TGTGCCAGCCGTGGTACAGGGGGCGATGGGGCCAACGTCCTGACTTTC,CASRGTGGDGANVLTF
TRBV5-1,.,.,TRBJ2-3,TGCGCCAGCAGTTCGGACTACCCAAGCACAGATACGCAGTATTTT,CASSSDYPSTDTQYF
TRBV11-2,.,few,TRBJ1-1,TGTGCCAGCAGCTTAGGTGGGGGTGGCCGAACTGAAGCTTTCTTT,CASSLGGGGRTEAFF
TRBV5-1,TRBD1,few,TRBJ2-2,TGCGCCAGCAGCAACCGGGACAGGGTGACCGGGGAGCTGTTTTTT,CASSNRDRVTGELFF
TRBV20-1,TRBD2,few,TRBJ2-2,TGCAGTGCTAGAGACTTAGGACTAGCGGGGGGGCCTTTAACCGGGGAGCTGTTTTTT,CSARDLGLAGGPLTGELFF
TRBV29-1,.,.,TRBJ1-2,TGCAGCGTTGTGGGTATATCTTGGGCTAACTATGGCTACACCTTC,CSVVGISWANYGYTF
TRBV10-3,.,.,TRBJ2-2,TGTGCCATCAGGACGGCATTGGGGAACACCGGGGAGCTGTTTTTT,CAIRTALGNTGELFF
TRBV5-1,TRBD1,few,TRBJ1-1,TGCGCCAGCAGCCCGGACAGGGGAGGCGGCACTGAAGCTTTCTTT,CASSPDRGGGTEAFF
TRBV29-1,.,once,TRBJ2-1,TGCAGCGCACTCGTGGGGGGCCGCGGCCATGAGCAGTTCTTC,CSALVGGRGHEQFF
TRBV11-2,TRBD2,.,TRBJ2-3,TGTGCCAGCAGTCGGTCCAGGGCTAGCGGGGTCGATACGCAGTATTTT,CASSRSRASGVDTQYF
TRBV15,TRBD1,few,TRBJ1-1,TGTGCCACCAGCAGATTCGGGACAGCTGAAGCTTTCTTT,CATSRFGTAEAFF
TRBV12-3/TRBV12-4,.,.,TRBJ1-5,TGTGCCAGCAGTTCCCGTGGACAGATCAATCAGCCCCAGCATTTT,CASSSRGQINQPQHF
TRBV5-1,.,few,TRBJ2-3,TGCGCCAGCAGCTTGGAACAGCAGACCACAGATACGCAGTATTTT,CASSLEQQTTDTQYF
TRBV5-1,.,few,TRBJ1-1,TGCGCCAGCAGCATCAACTTACAAGGTGCCACTGAAGCTTTCTTT,CASSINLQGATEAFF
TRBV4-2,.,few,TRBJ2-5,TGTGCCAGCAGCCAAATAGGTGCTGAGACCCAGTACTTC,CASSQIGAETQYF
TRBV7-2,TRBD1,.,TRBJ1-2,TGTGCCAGCAGCTACACAGGGGGCTGGAGCTATGGCTACACCTTC,CASSYTGGWSYGYTF
TRBV28,.,.,TRBJ2-1,TGTGCCAGCAGAAACAGGGCATCCTACAATGAGCAGTTCTTC,CASRNRASYNEQFF
TRBV29-1,TRBD1,.,TRBJ1-1,TGCAGCGTGGGGGGACAGGGAAACACTGAAGCTTTCTTT,CSVGGQGNTEAFF
TRBV25-1,TRBD2,few,TRBJ2-3,TGTGCCAGCAGTGAATACAGACTGGAAAGACTAGCGGGAGGAGCAGATACGCAGTATTTT,CASSEYRLERLAGGADTQYF
TRBV20-1,.,many,TRBJ2-3,TGCAGTGCCAGCGCGGGCGAAAGCACAGATACGCAGTATTTT,CSASAGESTDTQYF
TRBV15,.,few,TRBJ1-2,TGTGCCACCAGCAGAGTACCGGCAAGAACCTATGGCTACACCTTC,CATSRVPARTYGYTF
TRBV12-3/TRBV12-4,.,many,TRBJ1-5,TGTGCCAGCAGTAACAGAGAAAATCAGCCCCAGCATTTT,CASSNRENQPQHF
TRBV7-2,.,.,TRBJ2-5,TGTGCCAGCAGTAAAAGGCTAGGGCGGGAGACCCAGTACTTC,CASSKRLGRETQYF
TRBV2,TRBD2,.,TRBJ2-3,TGTGCCAGCAGGCGGGGGACCGCACTTCCCACAGATACGCAGTATTTT,CASRRGTALPTDTQYF
TRBV29-1,TRBD2,few,TRBJ2-3,TGCAGCGTGAATGGGGGACTAGCGGGAATAGATACGCAGTATTTT,CSVNGGLAGIDTQYF
TRBV12-3/TRBV12-4,.,.,TRBJ2-2,TGTGCCAGCAGTTCCTACCGACAGAGAAACACCGGGGAGCTGTTTTTT,CASSSYRQRNTGELFF
TRBV5-1,.,.,TRBJ1-5,TGCGCCAGCAGCCAGGACGGAAACGATAAGCCCCAGCATTTT,CASSQDGNDKPQHF